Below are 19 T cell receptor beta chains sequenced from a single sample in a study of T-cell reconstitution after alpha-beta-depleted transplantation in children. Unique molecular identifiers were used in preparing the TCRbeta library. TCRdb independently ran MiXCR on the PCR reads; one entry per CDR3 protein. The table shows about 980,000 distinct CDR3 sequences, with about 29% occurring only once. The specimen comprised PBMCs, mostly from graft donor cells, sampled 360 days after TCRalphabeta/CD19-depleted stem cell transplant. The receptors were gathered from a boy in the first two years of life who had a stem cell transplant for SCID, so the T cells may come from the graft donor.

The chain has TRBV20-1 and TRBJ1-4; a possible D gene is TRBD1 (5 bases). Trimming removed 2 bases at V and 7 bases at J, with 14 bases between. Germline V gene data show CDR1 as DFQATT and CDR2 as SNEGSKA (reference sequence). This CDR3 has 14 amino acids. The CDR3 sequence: CSARQGRKPEKLFF. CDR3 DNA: TGCAGTGCTAGACAGGGAAGGAAACCTGAAAAACTGTTTTTT.

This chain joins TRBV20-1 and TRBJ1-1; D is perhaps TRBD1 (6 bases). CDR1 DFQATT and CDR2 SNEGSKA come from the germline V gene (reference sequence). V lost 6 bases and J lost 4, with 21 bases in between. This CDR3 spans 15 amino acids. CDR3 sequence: CSAQRPRGEGTEAFF. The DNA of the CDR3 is TGCAGTGCCCAGAGACCCAGGGGAGAAGGCACTGAAGCTTTCTTT.

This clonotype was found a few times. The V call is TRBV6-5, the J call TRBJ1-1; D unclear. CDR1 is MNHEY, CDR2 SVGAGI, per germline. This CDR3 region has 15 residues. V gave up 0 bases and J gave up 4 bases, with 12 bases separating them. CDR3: CASSYSQRGGTEAFF. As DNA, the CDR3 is TGTGCCAGCAGTTACTCACAAAGAGGAGGCACTGAAGCTTTCTTT.

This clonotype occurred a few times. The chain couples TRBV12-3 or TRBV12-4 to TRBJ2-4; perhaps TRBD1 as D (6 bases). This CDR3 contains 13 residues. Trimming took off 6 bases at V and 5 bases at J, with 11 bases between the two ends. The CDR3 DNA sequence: TGTGCCAGCAGCAAGACAGGCCAAAACATTCAGTACTTC. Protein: CASSKTGQNIQYF.

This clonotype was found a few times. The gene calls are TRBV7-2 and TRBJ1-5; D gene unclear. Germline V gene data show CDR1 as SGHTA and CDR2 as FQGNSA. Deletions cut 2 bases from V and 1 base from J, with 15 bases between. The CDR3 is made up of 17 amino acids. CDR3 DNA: TGTGCCAGCAGCTTATTGGCGCGGGAGTCGAGCAATCAGCCCCAGCATTTT. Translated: CASSLLARESSNQPQHF.

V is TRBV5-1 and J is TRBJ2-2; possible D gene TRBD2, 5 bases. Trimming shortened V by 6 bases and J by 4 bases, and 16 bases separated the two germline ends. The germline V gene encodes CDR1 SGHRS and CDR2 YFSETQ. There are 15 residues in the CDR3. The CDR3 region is CASTQDPGGTGELFF. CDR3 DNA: TGCGCCAGCACCCAGGACCCAGGAGGCACCGGGGAGCTGTTTTTT.

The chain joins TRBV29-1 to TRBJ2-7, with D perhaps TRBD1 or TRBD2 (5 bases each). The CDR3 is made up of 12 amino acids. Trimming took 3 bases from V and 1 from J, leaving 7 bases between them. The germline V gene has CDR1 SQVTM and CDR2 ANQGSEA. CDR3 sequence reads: CSVEGESYEQYF. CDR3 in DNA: TGCAGCGTTGAGGGGGAGTCCTACGAGCAGTACTTC.

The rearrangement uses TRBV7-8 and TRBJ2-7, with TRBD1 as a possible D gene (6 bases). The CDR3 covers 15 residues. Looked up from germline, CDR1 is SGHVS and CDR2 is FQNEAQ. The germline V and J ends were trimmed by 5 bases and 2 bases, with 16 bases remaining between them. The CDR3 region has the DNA TGTGCCAGCAGCCCAGTCAGGGGCATCGCCTACGAGCAGTACTTC. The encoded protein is CASSPVRGIAYEQYF.

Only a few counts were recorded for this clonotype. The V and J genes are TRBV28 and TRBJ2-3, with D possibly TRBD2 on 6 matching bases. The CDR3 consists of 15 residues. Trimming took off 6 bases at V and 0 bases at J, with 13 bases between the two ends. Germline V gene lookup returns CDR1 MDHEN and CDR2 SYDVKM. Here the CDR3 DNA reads TGTGCCAGCAGGGGGACTCTATCTAGCACAGATACGCAGTATTTT. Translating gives CASRGTLSSTDTQYF.

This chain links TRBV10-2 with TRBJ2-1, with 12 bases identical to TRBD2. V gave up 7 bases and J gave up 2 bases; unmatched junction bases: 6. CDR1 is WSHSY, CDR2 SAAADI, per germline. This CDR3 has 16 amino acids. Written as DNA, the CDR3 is TGCGCCAGCAAGGGACTAGCGGGTAACCCCTACAATGAGCAGTTCTTC. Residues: CASKGLAGNPYNEQFF.

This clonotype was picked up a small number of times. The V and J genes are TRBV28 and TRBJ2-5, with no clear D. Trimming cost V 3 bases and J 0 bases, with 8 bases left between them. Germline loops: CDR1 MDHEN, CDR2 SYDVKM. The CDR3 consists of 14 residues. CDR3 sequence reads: CASSFVGHQETQYF. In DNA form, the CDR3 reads TGTGCCAGCAGTTTTGTCGGCCACCAAGAGACCCAGTACTTC.

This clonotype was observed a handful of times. The CDR3 region is CATSDPNGLSYNEQFF. In nucleotides, the CDR3 is TGTGCCACCAGTGATCCAAACGGACTTTCCTACAATGAGCAGTTCTTC. This chain joins TRBV24-1 and TRBJ2-1; maybe TRBD2 (5 bases). Looked up from germline, CDR1 is KGHDR and CDR2 is SFDVKD. The CDR3 spans 16 residues. The germline V and J ends were trimmed by 3 bases and 1 base, with 12 bases remaining between them.

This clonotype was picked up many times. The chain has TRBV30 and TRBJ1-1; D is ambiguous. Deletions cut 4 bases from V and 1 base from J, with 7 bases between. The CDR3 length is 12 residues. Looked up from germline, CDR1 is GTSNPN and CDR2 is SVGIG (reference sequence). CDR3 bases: TGTGCCTGGATTGCAGGGAACACTGAAGCTTTCTTT. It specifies CAWIAGNTEAFF.

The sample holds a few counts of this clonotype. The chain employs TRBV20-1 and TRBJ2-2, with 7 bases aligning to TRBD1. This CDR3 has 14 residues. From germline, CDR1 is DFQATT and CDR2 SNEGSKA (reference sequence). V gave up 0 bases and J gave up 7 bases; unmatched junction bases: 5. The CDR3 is CSAREGRGNGELFF. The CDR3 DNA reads TGCAGTGCTAGAGAGGGCAGGGGGAACGGGGAGCTGTTTTTT.

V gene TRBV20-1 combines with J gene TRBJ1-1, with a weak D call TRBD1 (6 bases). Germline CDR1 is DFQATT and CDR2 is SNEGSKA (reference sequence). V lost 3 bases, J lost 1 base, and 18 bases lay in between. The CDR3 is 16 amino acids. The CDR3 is CSARVQGAYTNTEAFF. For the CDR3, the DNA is TGCAGTGCTAGGGTACAGGGCGCCTATACGAACACTGAAGCTTTCTTT.

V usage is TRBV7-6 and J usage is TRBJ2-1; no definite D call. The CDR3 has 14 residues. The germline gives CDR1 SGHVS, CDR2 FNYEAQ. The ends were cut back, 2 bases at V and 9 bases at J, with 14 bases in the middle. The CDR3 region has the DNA TGTGCCAGCAGCTTATTAGGTTTTGGTGTTGAGCAGTTCTTC. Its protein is CASSLLGFGVEQFF.

The CDR3 nucleotides are TGTGCCAGCAGCCAAGAGGGTGGCTTCGGAAACTATGGCTACACCTTC. This encodes CASSQEGGFGNYGYTF. J is TRBJ1-2 and V is TRBV4-2; D uncertain. Germline loops: CDR1 LGHNA, CDR2 YNFKEQ. Deletions cut 0 bases from V and 2 bases from J, with 13 bases between. The CDR3 has 16 amino acids.

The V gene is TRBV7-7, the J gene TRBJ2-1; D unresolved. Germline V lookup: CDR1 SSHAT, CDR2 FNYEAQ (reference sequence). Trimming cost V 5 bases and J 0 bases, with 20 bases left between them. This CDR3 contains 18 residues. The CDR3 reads CASSPGWLDADSYNEQFF. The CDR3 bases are TGTGCCAGCAGCCCAGGCTGGCTAGACGCCGACTCCTACAATGAGCAGTTCTTC.

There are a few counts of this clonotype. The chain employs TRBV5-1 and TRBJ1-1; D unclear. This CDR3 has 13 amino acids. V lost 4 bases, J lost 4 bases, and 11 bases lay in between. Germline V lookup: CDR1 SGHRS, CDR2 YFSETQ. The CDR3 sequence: CASSTEGRTEAFF. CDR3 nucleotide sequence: TGCGCCAGCAGCACGGAAGGACGCACTGAAGCTTTCTTT.